The 9 T cell receptor beta chains given below trace back to one sample, sequenced in a study of CD8+ T cells in alopecia areata. The authors extracted RNA and reverse transcribed it into cDNA as the sequencing template. Libraries were prepared by immunoSEQ multiplex PCR; TCRdb keeps only in-frame clonotypes and omits some of them. The table shows roughly 120,000 clones, with approximately 60% occurring only once. Sequencing was performed on CD4+ T cells sorted from blood. All receptors derive from a human donor in good health.

The genes are TRBV10-1 and TRBJ1-1; TRBD1 matches at 7 bases. Germline assignment: CDR1 WNHNN and CDR2 SYGVQD (reference sequence). J gave up 3 bases and V 5 bases, and 6 bases lay outside the gene matches. The length of the CDR3 is 14 residues. DNA for the CDR3: TGCGCCAGCAGTCCTAATCAGGGGGACACTGAAGCTTTCTTT. Its protein is CASSPNQGDTEAFF.

The chain employs TRBV30 and TRBJ1-2, with a weak D call TRBD1 (5 bases). Germline-derived CDR1 and CDR2 are GTSNPN and SVGIG (reference sequence). The CDR3 length is 12 residues. The V and J ends lost 2 bases and 3 bases respectively, with 7 bases between them. CDR3 region: CAWSRGDYGYTF. The CDR3, as DNA: TGTGCCTGGAGTCGGGGGGACTATGGCTACACCTTC.

V and J are TRBV29-1 and TRBJ1-2; D is unclear. Per germline, CDR1 SQVTM and CDR2 ANQGSEA. The CDR3 spans 12 residues. Trimming cost V 4 bases and J 8 bases, with 14 bases left between them. CDR3 in amino acids: CSVGTYTLGYTF. DNA of the CDR3: TGCAGCGTTGGGACCTACACCTTAGGCTACACCTTC.

Concerning this clone: This sample includes further DNA sequences coding for the same CDR3. The CDR3 sequence is CSVETSGGTDTQYF. The CDR3 bases are TGCAGCGTTGAAACTAGCGGGGGAACAGATACGCAGTATTTT. This rearrangement joins TRBV29-1 to TRBJ2-3, with 11 bases that match TRBD2. The trim removed 2 bases at V and 3 bases at J, leaving 1 base unmatched. CDR1 is SQVTM and CDR2 is ANQGSEA in the germline V gene. The CDR3 loop spans 14 amino acids.

V gene TRBV1 combines with J gene TRBJ2-5; TRBD2 is taken as the D call from the table, unchecked against the DNA. TRBV1 is a pseudogene. This CDR3 has 13 residues. The CDR3 nucleotides read TGCACCAGCGGCTCTAGCGGTGTTACGGCCCAGTACTTC. Its protein product is CTSGSSGVTAQYF.

This rearrangement joins TRBV7-2 to TRBJ2-2, with D unresolved. Trimming stripped 5 bases from V and 6 bases from J, with 10 bases between. Germline V gives CDR1 SGHTA, CDR2 FQGNSA. CDR3 length: 13 residues. As DNA, the CDR3 is TGTGCCAGCAGCCTCGCGTCCTCCGGGGAGCTGTTTTTT. This gives the protein CASSLASSGELFF. Filled out from reference TRBV7-2 and TRBJ2-2, the complete variable domain reads GAGVSQSPSNKVTEKGKDVELRCDPISGHTALYWYRQSLGQGLEFLIYFQGNSAPDKSGLPSDRFSAERTGGSVSTLTIQRTQQEDSAVYLCASSLASSGELFFGEGSRLTVL.

The V call is TRBV20-1, the J call TRBJ2-7; D gene unclear. CDR3 size: 11 residues. Between the trimmed V and J ends, which lost 4 bases and 3 bases, there was a span of 7 bases. Germline V lookup: CDR1 DFQATT, CDR2 SNEGSKA (reference sequence). Written as DNA, the CDR3 is TGCAGTGCTAACAGTATCTACGAGCAGTACTTC. This gives the protein CSANSIYEQYF.

The table lists this clone with a few counts. The chain recombines TRBV2 with TRBJ1-5, with D hard to call. V was pared by 4 bases and J by 13 bases, with 14 bases between. The CDR3 consists of 12 residues. CDR1 and CDR2 from the germline V gene are SNHLY and FYNNEI. As DNA, the CDR3 is TGTGCCAGCAGTGGCCCAGGTTGGAGGCAGCATTTT. This sequence encodes CASSGPGWRQHF.

This sequence joins TRBV30 and TRBJ1-6; 7 positions agree with TRBD1. The germline V gene has CDR1 GTSNPN and CDR2 SVGIG (reference sequence). Trimming at V came to 3 bases and at J to 5 bases, leaving 10 bases not matched to a gene. This CDR3 is built from 16 residues. The CDR3 coding sequence is TGTGCCTGGAGACCTACTGAGGGGGCCGATAATTCACCCCTCCACTTT. Translated: CAWRPTEGADNSPLHF.